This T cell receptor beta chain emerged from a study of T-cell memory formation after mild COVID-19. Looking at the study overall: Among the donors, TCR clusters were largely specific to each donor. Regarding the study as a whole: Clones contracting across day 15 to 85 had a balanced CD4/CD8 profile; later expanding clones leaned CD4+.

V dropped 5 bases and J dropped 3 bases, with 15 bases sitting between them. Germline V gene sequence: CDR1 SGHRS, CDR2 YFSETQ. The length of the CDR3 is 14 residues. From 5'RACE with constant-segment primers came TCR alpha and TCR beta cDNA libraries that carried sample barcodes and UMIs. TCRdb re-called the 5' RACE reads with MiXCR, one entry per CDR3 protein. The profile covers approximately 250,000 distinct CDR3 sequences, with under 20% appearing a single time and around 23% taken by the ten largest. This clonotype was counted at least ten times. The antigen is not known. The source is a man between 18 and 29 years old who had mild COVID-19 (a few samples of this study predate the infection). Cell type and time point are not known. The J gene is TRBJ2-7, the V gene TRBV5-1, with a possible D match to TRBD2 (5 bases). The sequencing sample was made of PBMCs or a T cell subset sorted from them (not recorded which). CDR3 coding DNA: TGCGCCAGCAGTCTCCCGGACTCCCTCTACGAGCAGTACTTC. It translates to CASSLPDSLYEQYF.